One sample yielded the 27 T cell receptor beta chains listed below, sequenced in a study of blood T cell repertoires in COVID-19 (dated by TCRdb to about 2020). Libraries were constructed by the immunoSEQ multiplex PCR assay. The source is immuneACCESS, and TCRdb retained only in-frame sequences with V and J called. Part of the clones is not carried over; for the studies checked, unresolved V genes explain less than half of this, and the remainder is unexplained. The sample table contains 150,000 to 200,000 clones; only one count was recorded for over 75% of them. The ten biggest clones cover roughly 2.5% of the sample. Sequences were obtained from peripheral blood. These receptors were taken from a middle-aged man with active or convalescent COVID-19.

V is TRBV6-5 and J is TRBJ1-5; unclear D gene. Germline CDR1 reads MNHEY; CDR2 reads SVGAGI. This CDR3 has 13 amino acids. V was pared by 6 bases and J by 5 bases, with 11 bases between. The CDR3 sequence is CASSTRLYQPQHF. The CDR3 DNA reads TGTGCCAGCAGCACTCGACTCTATCAGCCCCAGCATTTT.

This clone was observed once. J is TRBJ1-1 and V is TRBV11-2; 10 bases align to TRBD1. The CDR3 spans 15 residues. V shed 5 bases and J 6 bases; nucleotides not matched to a gene: 9. The germline V gene encodes CDR1 SGHAT and CDR2 FQNNGV. CDR3 bases: TGTGCCAGCAGCCTCTCGGGACAGGGGATTTCTGAAGCTTTCTTT. This encodes CASSLSGQGISEAFF.

The chain joins TRBV19 to TRBJ2-1; 14 bases agree with TRBD2. This CDR3 comprises 17 residues. The V gene's germline CDR1 is LNHDA and CDR2 SQIVND (reference sequence). V was clipped by 4 bases and J by 9 bases; unmatched bases: 11. CDR3 region: CASSTRTSGGLEGEQFF. The CDR3 DNA reads TGTGCCAGTAGTACCCGGACTAGCGGGGGGTTAGAGGGTGAGCAGTTCTTC.

This clone is a singleton in its sample. This chain uses TRBV14 with TRBJ1-6, with 10 bases lining up with TRBD1. V dropped 4 bases and J dropped 6; count of bases not matched to a gene: 6. The CDR3 is made up of 16 amino acids. CDR1 and CDR2 from the germline V gene are SGHDN and FVKESK. CDR3 bases: TGTGCCAGCAGCCCCCGGACAGGGGGAATTAATTCACCCCTCCACTTT. It codes for CASSPRTGGINSPLHF.

The chain uses TRBV30 and TRBJ1-3; D ambiguous. Germline V gene sequence: CDR1 GTSNPN, CDR2 SVGIG (reference sequence). The CDR3 covers 13 residues. Between the trimmed V and J ends, which lost 2 bases and 7 bases, there was a span of 12 bases. CDR3 in DNA: TGTGCCTGGAGTCGGAGAAGTCGGAACACCATATATTTT. This sequence encodes CAWSRRSRNTIYF.

V and J are TRBV28 and TRBJ1-2; 8 nucleotides match TRBD1. The CDR3 extends over 15 amino acids. Trimming at V came to 4 bases and at J to 8 bases, leaving 12 bases not matched to a gene. The germline gives CDR1 MDHEN, CDR2 SYDVKM. In DNA, the CDR3 is TGTGCCAGCAGTTCCCCCCCGGACAGGGTAGGGGGCTACACCTTC. Translation: CASSSPPDRVGGYTF.

The chain joins TRBV6-1 to TRBJ2-7; possible D gene TRBD1, 7 bases. The germline V gene has CDR1 MNHNS and CDR2 SASEGT. The CDR3 runs to 15 residues. Trimming took off 1 base at V and 1 base at J, with 11 bases between the two ends. The DNA of the CDR3 is TGTGCCAGCAGTGAAGGGGCAGGGGGGTCCTACGAGCAGTACTTC. This encodes CASSEGAGGSYEQYF.

The chain joins TRBV14 to TRBJ1-1; 7 nucleotides line up with TRBD1. The CDR3 runs to 18 residues. With 1 base clipped from V and 2 bases from J, the junction kept 13 bases outside the gene matches. Germline V lookup: CDR1 SGHDN, CDR2 FVKESK. The CDR3 reads CASSQVGSLGQDNTEAFF. As DNA, the CDR3 is TGTGCCAGCAGCCAAGTGGGTTCCCTTGGACAGGATAACACTGAAGCTTTCTTT.

This rearrangement joins TRBV30 to TRBJ2-2, with a possible D match to TRBD1 (6 bases). Trimming stripped 2 bases from V and 6 bases from J, with 16 bases between. CDR3 length equals 15 residues. Germline CDR1 and CDR2: GTSNPN and SVGIG (reference sequence). As DNA, the CDR3 is TGTGCCTGGAGTCCCAGACAGGCTAGGGCCGGGGAGCTGTTTTTT. Translating gives CAWSPRQARAGELFF.

This clone was recorded once. This chain uses TRBV30 with TRBJ1-6, with D tentatively TRBD1 (6 bases). This CDR3 is 16 amino acids long. Germline V CDR1 and CDR2: GTSNPN, SVGIG (reference sequence). Trimming took 3 bases from V and 2 from J, leaving 14 bases between them. In nucleotides, the CDR3 is TGTGCCTGGAGAGGGGGGGGGAACGCCTATAATTCACCCCTCCACTTT. It specifies CAWRGGGNAYNSPLHF. The full variable domain, with the rest looked up from reference TRBV30 and TRBJ1-6, is SQTIHQWPATLVQPVGSPLSLECTVEGTSNPNLYWYRQAAGRGLQLLFYSVGIGQISSEVPQNLSASRPQDRQFILSSKKLLLSDSGFYLCAWRGGGNAYNSPLHFGNGTRLTVT.

In DNA form, the CDR3 reads TGTGCCAGCAGTGAAGCTTACCTAAACTATGGCTACACCTTC. Translating it yields CASSEAYLNYGYTF. V is TRBV6-1 and J is TRBJ1-2, with D unclear. Germline CDR1 and CDR2: MNHNS and SASEGT. Between the trimmed V and J ends, which lost 0 bases and 2 bases, there was a span of 7 bases. The CDR3 totals 14 residues.

V is TRBV18 and J is TRBJ1-2, with D maybe TRBD1 (6 bases). Per germline, CDR1 KGHSH and CDR2 LQKENI. This CDR3 is built from 15 residues. The V and J ends lost 6 bases and 3 bases respectively, with 17 bases between them. The CDR3 sequence: CASSPGTKGDYGYTF. Here the CDR3 DNA reads TGTGCCAGCTCCCCTGGGACAAAGGGGGACTATGGCTACACCTTC.

J is TRBJ1-2 and V is TRBV10-2; tentatively, D is TRBD1 (6 bases). The V and J ends lost 0 bases and 3 bases respectively, with 14 bases between them. The germline CDR1 and CDR2 sequences are WSHSY and SAAADI. CDR3 length equals 16 residues. The CDR3 DNA sequence: TGCGCCAGCAGTGAGTCTATCCTGGGGGCGGACTATGGCTACACCTTC. Translation gives CASSESILGADYGYTF.

The chain joins TRBV6-5 to TRBJ1-1, with D possibly matching TRBD1 (6 bases). The V gene lost 6 bases and the J gene lost 2 bases, with 10 bases spanning the gap. The CDR3 covers 13 residues. Germline V gives CDR1 MNHEY, CDR2 SVGAGI. DNA of the CDR3: TGTGCCAGCAGGACGGACAGCAACACTGAAGCTTTCTTT. This gives the protein CASRTDSNTEAFF.

This sequence joins TRBV4-1 and TRBJ2-7, with D uncertain. This CDR3 spans 14 amino acids. V lost 0 bases and J lost 2, with 8 bases in between. The germline CDR1 and CDR2 sequences are MGHRA and YSYEKL. The CDR3 nucleotides are TGCGCCAGCAGCCAAGAGGCGGCTACCTACGAGCAGTACTTC. It encodes CASSQEAATYEQYF.

V usage is TRBV27 and J usage is TRBJ1-6, with 9 bases fitting TRBD1. The junction had 5 bases not matched to a gene; V was cut back by 7 bases and J by 13 bases. From germline, CDR1 is MNHEY and CDR2 SMNVEV (reference sequence). This CDR3 spans 12 amino acids. The CDR3 nucleotides read TGTGCCAGCACGGACAGGGGATCGCCCCTCCACTTT. Translated: CASTDRGSPLHF.

J is TRBJ1-2 and V is TRBV7-2, with D possibly TRBD1 on 5 matching bases. CDR1 is SGHTA and CDR2 is FQGNSA in the germline V gene. The CDR3 consists of 14 residues. The V end lost 5 bases, the J end lost 6 bases, and 16 bases lay between the germline ends. CDR3 residues: CASSPRGTSDGYTF. In DNA, the CDR3 is TGTGCCAGCAGCCCTCGGGGGACTTCTGATGGCTACACCTTC. Using reference TRBV7-2 and TRBJ1-2 for the parts outside the CDR3, the full variable domain is GAGVSQSPSNKVTEKGKDVELRCDPISGHTALYWYRQSLGQGLEFLIYFQGNSAPDKSGLPSDRFSAERTGGSVSTLTIQRTQQEDSAVYLCASSPRGTSDGYTFGSGTRLTVV.

The genes are TRBV10-1 and TRBJ2-5, with D possibly matching TRBD2 (5 bases). CDR3 length: 13 residues. The V and J ends lost 5 bases and 7 bases respectively, with 14 bases between them. Germline CDR1 WNHNN, CDR2 SYGVQD (reference sequence). The CDR3 nucleotides read TGCGCCAGCAGTACCGGGAAAATGGGGACCCAGTACTTC. Its protein product is CASSTGKMGTQYF.

The V and J genes are TRBV30 and TRBJ2-1; the match to TRBD2 covers 11 bases. The CDR3 is 15 amino acids. V lost 1 base to trimming and J lost 4 bases; unmatched junction nucleotides: 3. Germline CDR1 reads GTSNPN; CDR2 reads SVGIG (reference sequence). The CDR3 protein is CAWSGASGGYNEQFF. CDR3 in DNA: TGTGCCTGGAGTGGGGCTAGCGGGGGGTACAATGAGCAGTTCTTC.

The V gene is TRBV11-2, the J gene TRBJ1-5; D possibly corresponds to TRBD1 (5 bases). V was pared by 3 bases and J by 1 base, with 10 bases between. Per germline, CDR1 SGHAT and CDR2 FQNNGV. The CDR3 is made up of 15 amino acids. As DNA, the CDR3 is TGTGCCAGCAGCTTGCGGGGCTTGAGCAATCAGCCCCAGCATTTT. This translates into CASSLRGLSNQPQHF.

V usage is TRBV20-1 and J usage is TRBJ2-1, with a possible D match to TRBD1 (7 bases). V shed 3 bases and J shed 8 bases, with 32 bases lying between them. This CDR3 spans 19 amino acids. The germline V gene has CDR1 DFQATT and CDR2 SNEGSKA (reference sequence). The chain's CDR3 is CSASLYPPSVSTRGDEQFF. DNA of the CDR3: TGCAGTGCTAGTCTATACCCTCCCTCGGTGAGTACCAGGGGGGATGAGCAGTTCTTC.

This chain's CDR3 is CSVEGRITDTQYF. The CDR3 DNA sequence: TGCAGCGTTGAGGGCAGGATCACAGATACGCAGTATTTT. The chain combines TRBV29-1 with TRBJ2-3; D not certain. V gave up 3 bases and J gave up 2 bases, with 9 bases separating them. The CDR3 runs 13 residues. The germline V gene encodes CDR1 SQVTM and CDR2 ANQGSEA.

V is TRBV6-6 and J is TRBJ2-7, with 8 bases fitting TRBD1. Losses at the gene ends were 0 bases for V and 7 bases for J; bases not matched to a gene: 8. In germline, CDR1 is MNHNY, CDR2 SVGAGI (reference sequence). This CDR3 region has 15 residues. The DNA of the CDR3 is TGTGCCAGCAGTTACTCGGGCAGGGGGCTTGAAGAGCAGTACTTC. It encodes CASSYSGRGLEEQYF.

V is TRBV30 and J is TRBJ2-5, with 10 positions matching TRBD1. The CDR3 contains 17 residues. Trimming cost V 0 bases and J 3 bases; bases outside gene matches: 10. The germline V gene has CDR1 GTSNPN and CDR2 SVGIG (reference sequence). The chain's CDR3 is CAWSVQYMGTGEETQYF. The CDR3 DNA sequence: TGTGCCTGGAGTGTACAGTACATGGGGACAGGGGAAGAGACCCAGTACTTC.

The rearrangement links TRBV7-3 to TRBJ1-1; TRBD1 might be the D (6 bases). V lost 4 bases to trimming and J lost 1 base, with 10 bases between them. CDR3 length equals 14 residues. Germline lookup yields CDR1 SGHTA and CDR2 FQGTGA. CDR3 in DNA: TGTGCCAGCAGCTCATTGGGACAGAACACTGAAGCTTTCTTT. Protein: CASSSLGQNTEAFF. Supplemented by reference TRBV7-3 and TRBJ1-1, the full variable domain reads GAGVSQTPSNKVTEKGKYVELRCDPISGHTALYWYRQSLGQGPEFLIYFQGTGAADDSGLPNDRFFAVRPEGSVSTLKIQRTERGDSAVYLCASSSLGQNTEAFFGQGTRLTVV.

The chain is built from TRBV13 and TRBJ2-3; D possibly corresponds to TRBD2 (6 bases). There are 15 residues in the CDR3. V shed 3 bases and J shed 2 bases, with 12 bases lying between them. Germline assignment: CDR1 PRHDT and CDR2 FYEKMQ (reference sequence). The CDR3: CASSLSGGITDTQYF. CDR3 nucleotides: TGTGCCAGCAGCTTGTCCGGGGGAATCACAGATACGCAGTATTTT.

The rearrangement uses TRBV4-2 and TRBJ1-2, with D perhaps TRBD1 (6 bases). Trimming took off 0 bases at V and 7 bases at J, with 15 bases between the two ends. Germline CDR1 and CDR2: LGHNA and YNFKEQ. The CDR3 is made up of 15 amino acids. CDR3 loop: CASSQDTGGALGYTF. As DNA, the CDR3 is TGTGCCAGCAGCCAAGACACCGGGGGGGCACTTGGCTACACCTTC.